These T cell receptor beta chains were read from a single sample in a study of post-analysis software for immune sequencing data. In TCRdb, the PCR reads were re-called with MiXCR into one record per CDR3 protein. Here the sample spans a few hundred thousand distinct CDR3 sequences, around 33% being singletons. Sequences were obtained from blood. The receptors derive from a girl aged 10 to 17 with multiple sclerosis. CDR3s leave out the opening cysteine and the closing phenylalanine or tryptophan. Each record gives: V gene, J gene, CDR3 protein.

TRBV27	TRBJ2-1	ASSGTGEGRPGQQF
TRBV28	TRBJ2-7	ASSFGYGGLTYEQY
TRBV5-1	TRBJ2-1	ASRRTGFDEQF
TRBV6-5	TRBJ1-1	ASSYQGGTEAF
TRBV7-2	TRBJ2-2	ASSLRAPGNTGERF
TRBV14	TRBJ2-7	ASSQDRLRYEQY
TRBV29-1	TRBJ2-7	SVAQGTYEQY
TRBV7-6	TRBJ2-1	ASSLVSNNEQF
TRBV12-3/TRBV12-4	TRBJ2-5	ASTTRLAGGQETQY
TRBV7-2	TRBJ2-7	ASRSRDRFPYEQY
TRBV11-2	TRBJ2-4	ASSLVSNIQY
TRBV5-1	TRBJ2-1	ASSPISGGPGEQF
TRBV7-3	TRBJ2-5	ASRGQGAETRY
TRBV15	TRBJ2-4	ATSRDWQLQNIQY
TRBV18	TRBJ1-1	ASSGDGTSFEAF
TRBV6-5	TRBJ2-7	ASSKGQAPYEQY
TRBV27	TRBJ1-2	ASSFPGGTSYT
TRBV6-6	TRBJ1-1	ASSEQGGTEAF
TRBV3-1	TRBJ1-2	ASSQGGRGGNYGYT
TRBV5-1	TRBJ1-1	ASSGGEVAEAF
TRBV15	TRBJ1-5	ATSRDGAGLGNQPQH
TRBV10-3	TRBJ1-1	AISVGQIFANTEAF
TRBV19	TRBJ1-5	ASKPGHPNQPQH
TRBV7-2	TRBJ1-1	ASSSWPRTGDTEAF
TRBV12-3/TRBV12-4	TRBJ2-1	ASSLQGRSYNEQF
TRBV20-1	TRBJ1-4	SASKGGPNEKLF
TRBV2	TRBJ1-2	ASSRTGNHGYT
TRBV20-1	NA	SASGDNPGNYEQY
TRBV7-9	TRBJ2-7	DSSLEWTGEEQY
TRBV30	TRBJ2-5	AWSQGQGQETQY
TRBV5-1	TRBJ2-1	ASSLGKVRTGMYNEQF
TRBV10-3	TRBJ2-7	AISEPGASLYEQY
TRBV7-8	TRBJ1-1	ASSLGRLNTEAF
TRBV28	TRBJ2-2	ASSSGGAGTGELF
TRBV12-3/TRBV12-4	TRBJ1-6	ASSLQQGNSPLH
TRBV6-6	TRBJ2-7	ASSYAQGGNYEQY
TRBV6-1	TRBJ2-5	ASRAGQETQY
TRBV7-2	NA	ASSPWTGGVYEQY
TRBV7-3	TRBJ1-6	ASSLMGGGGSPLH
TRBV7-9	TRBJ2-5	ASSSSRASQRQETQY
TRBV12-3/TRBV12-4	TRBJ2-3	ASSLGDRFTDTQY
TRBV6-2/TRBV6-3	TRBJ2-1	ASRPLNRRGSYNEQF